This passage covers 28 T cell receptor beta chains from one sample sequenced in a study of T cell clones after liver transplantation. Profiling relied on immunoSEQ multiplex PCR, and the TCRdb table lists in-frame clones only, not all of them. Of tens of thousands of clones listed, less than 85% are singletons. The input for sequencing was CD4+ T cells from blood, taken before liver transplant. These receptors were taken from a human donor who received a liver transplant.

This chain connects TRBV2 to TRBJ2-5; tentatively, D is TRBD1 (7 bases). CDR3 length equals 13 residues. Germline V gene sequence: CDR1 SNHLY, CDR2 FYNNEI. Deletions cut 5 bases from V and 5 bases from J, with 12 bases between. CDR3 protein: CASSPGGGETQYF. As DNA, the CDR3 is TGTGCCAGCAGTCCAGGAGGGGGCGAGACCCAGTACTTC.

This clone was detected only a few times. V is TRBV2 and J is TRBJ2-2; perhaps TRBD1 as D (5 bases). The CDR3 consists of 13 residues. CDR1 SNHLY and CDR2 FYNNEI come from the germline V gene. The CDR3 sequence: CGAQDSDTGELFF. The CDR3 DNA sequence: TGTGGCGCACAAGACAGTGACACCGGGGAGCTGTTTTTT.

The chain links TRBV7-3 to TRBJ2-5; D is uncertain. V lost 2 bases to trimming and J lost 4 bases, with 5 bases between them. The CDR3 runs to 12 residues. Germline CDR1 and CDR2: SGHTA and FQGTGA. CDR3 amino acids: CASSLVGETQYF. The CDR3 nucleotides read TGTGCCAGCAGCTTAGTGGGAGAGACCCAGTACTTC.

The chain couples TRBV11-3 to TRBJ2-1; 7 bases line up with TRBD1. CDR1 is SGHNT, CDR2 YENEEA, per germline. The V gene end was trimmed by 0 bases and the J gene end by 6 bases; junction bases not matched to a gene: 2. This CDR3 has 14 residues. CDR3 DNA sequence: TGTGCCAGCAGCTTAGACAGGGGGAGCAATGAGCAGTTCTTC. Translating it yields CASSLDRGSNEQFF.

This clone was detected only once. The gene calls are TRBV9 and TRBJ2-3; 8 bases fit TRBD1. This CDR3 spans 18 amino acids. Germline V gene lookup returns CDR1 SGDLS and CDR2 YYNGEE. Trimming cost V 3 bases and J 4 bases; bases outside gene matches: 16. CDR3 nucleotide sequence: TGTGCCAGCAGCGCACCCCTATTGACAGGGGTTATCGCAGATACGCAGTATTTT. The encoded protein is CASSAPLLTGVIADTQYF.

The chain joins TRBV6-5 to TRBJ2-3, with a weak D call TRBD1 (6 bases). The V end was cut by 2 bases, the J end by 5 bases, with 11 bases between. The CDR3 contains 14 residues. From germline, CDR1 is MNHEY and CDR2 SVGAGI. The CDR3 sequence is CASSYGFRGDTQYF. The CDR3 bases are TGTGCCAGCAGTTACGGTTTCAGGGGAGATACGCAGTATTTT.

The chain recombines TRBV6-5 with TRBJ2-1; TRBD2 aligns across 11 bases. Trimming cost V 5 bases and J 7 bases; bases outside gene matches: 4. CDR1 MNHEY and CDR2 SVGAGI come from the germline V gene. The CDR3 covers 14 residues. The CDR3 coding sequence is TGTGCCAGCAGTCCGGGACTAGCGGATAATGAGCAGTTCTTC. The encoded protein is CASSPGLADNEQFF.

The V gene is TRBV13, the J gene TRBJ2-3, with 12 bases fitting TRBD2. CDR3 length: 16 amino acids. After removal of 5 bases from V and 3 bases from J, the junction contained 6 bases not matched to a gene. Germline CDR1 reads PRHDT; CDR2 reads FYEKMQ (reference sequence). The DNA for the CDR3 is TGTGCCAGCAGCCCACTAGCGGGGGGTTGGACAGATACGCAGTATTTT. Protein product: CASSPLAGGWTDTQYF.

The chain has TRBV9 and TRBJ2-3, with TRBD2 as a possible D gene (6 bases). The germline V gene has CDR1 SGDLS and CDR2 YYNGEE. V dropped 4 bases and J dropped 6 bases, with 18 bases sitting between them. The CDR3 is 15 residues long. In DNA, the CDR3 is TGTGCCAGCAGCCCGACTAGTCTAGGCGTGGATACGCAGTATTTT. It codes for CASSPTSLGVDTQYF.

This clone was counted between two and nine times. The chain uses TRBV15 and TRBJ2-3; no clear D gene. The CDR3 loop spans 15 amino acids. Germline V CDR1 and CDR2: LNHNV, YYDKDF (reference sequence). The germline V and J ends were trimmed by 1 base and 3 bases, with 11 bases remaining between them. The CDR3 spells CATSRVSPGTDTQYF. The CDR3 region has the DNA TGTGCCACCAGCAGAGTATCCCCCGGTACAGATACGCAGTATTTT.

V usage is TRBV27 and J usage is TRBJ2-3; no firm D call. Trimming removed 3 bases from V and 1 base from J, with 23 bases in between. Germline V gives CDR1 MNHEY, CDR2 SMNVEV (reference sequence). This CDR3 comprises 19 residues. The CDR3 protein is CASSFGWWLTTPGTDTQYF. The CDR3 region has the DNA TGTGCCAGCAGTTTCGGTTGGTGGTTAACAACCCCGGGCACAGATACGCAGTATTTT.

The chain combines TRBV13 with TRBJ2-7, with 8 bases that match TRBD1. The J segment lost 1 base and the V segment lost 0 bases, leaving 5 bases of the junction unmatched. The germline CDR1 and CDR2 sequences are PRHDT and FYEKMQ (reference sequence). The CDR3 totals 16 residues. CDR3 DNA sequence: TGTGCCAGCAGCTTAGGCGGACAGGGAATATCCTACGAGCAGTACTTC. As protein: CASSLGGQGISYEQYF.

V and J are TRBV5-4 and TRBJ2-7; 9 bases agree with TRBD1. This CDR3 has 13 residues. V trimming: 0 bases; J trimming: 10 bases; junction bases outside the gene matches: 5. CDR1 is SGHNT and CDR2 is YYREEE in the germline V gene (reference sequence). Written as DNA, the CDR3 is TGTGCCAGCAGCTTGGTTGGGACAGGGAAACAGTACTTC. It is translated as CASSLVGTGKQYF.

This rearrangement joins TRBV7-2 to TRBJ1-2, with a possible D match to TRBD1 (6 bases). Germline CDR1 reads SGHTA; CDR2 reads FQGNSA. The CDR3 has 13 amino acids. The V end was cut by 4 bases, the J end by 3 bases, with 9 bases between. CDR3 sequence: CASSSDRHYGYTF. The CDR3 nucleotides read TGTGCCAGCAGCTCCGACAGGCACTATGGCTACACCTTC.

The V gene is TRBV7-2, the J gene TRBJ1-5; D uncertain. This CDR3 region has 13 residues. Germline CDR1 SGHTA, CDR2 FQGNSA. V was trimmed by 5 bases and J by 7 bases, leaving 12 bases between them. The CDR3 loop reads CASSREDVQPQHF. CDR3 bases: TGTGCCAGCAGCCGCGAGGATGTGCAGCCCCAGCATTTT.

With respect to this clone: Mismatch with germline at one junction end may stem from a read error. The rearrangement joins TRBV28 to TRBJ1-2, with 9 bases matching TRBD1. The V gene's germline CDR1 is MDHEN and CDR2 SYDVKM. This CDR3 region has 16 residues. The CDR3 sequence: CASSPASWDRERGCTF. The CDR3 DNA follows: TGTGCCAGCAGTCCGGCATCTTGGGACAGGGAAAGAGGCTGCACCTTC.

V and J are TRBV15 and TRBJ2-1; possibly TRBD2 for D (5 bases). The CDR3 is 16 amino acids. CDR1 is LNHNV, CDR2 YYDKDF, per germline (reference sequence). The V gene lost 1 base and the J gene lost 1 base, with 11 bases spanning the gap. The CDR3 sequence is CATSRGSGKSYNEQFF. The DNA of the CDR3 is TGTGCCACCAGCAGAGGGAGCGGCAAGTCCTACAATGAGCAGTTCTTC.

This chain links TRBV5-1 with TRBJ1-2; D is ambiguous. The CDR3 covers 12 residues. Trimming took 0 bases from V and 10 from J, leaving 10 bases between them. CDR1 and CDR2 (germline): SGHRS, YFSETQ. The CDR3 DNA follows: TGCGCCAGCAGCTTGGAATCCTGGGACTACACCTTC. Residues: CASSLESWDYTF.

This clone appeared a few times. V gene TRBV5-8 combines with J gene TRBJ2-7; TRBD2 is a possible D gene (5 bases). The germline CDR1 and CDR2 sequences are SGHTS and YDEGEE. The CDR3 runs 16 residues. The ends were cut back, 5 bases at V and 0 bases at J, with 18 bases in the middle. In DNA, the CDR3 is TGTGCCAGCAGTCGGTTCGGGATTTCGGCCTCCTACGAGCAGTACTTC. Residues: CASSRFGISASYEQYF.

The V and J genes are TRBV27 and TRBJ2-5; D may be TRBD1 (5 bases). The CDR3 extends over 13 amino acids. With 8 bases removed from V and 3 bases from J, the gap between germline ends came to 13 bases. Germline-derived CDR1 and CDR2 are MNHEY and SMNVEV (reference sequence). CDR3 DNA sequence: TGTGCCAGCCGGACAAAAAGGAAAGAGACCCAGTACTTC. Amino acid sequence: CASRTKRKETQYF.

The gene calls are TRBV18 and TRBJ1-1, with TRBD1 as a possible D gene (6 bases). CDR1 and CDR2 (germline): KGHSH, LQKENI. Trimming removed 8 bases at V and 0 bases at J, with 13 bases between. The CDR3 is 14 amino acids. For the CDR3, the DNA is TGTGCCAGCACCCCGGACAGACTGAACACTGAAGCTTTCTTT. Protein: CASTPDRLNTEAFF.

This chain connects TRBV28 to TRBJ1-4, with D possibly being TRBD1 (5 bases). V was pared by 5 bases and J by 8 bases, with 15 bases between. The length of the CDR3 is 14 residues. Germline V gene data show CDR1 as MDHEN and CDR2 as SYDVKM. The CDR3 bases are TGTGCCAGCAGTACGACAGCCGGGGGAGAAAAACTGTTTTTT. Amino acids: CASSTTAGGEKLFF.

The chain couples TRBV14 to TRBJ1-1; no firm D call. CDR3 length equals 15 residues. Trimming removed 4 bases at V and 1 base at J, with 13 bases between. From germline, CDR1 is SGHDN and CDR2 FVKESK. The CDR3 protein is CASSLTLLGNTEAFF. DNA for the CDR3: TGTGCCAGCAGCCTAACCTTACTGGGGAACACTGAAGCTTTCTTT.

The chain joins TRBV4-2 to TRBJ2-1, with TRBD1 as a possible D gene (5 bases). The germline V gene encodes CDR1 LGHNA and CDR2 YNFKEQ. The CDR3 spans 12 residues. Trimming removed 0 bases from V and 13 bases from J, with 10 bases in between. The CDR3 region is CASSQDRGRQFF. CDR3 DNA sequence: TGTGCCAGCAGCCAAGATAGGGGTCGACAGTTCTTC.

CDR3 in amino acids: CASSLTGGYYEQYF. CDR3 nucleotides: TGTGCCAGCAGCTTAACGGGCGGATACTACGAGCAGTACTTC. This chain connects TRBV7-3 to TRBJ2-7; no firm D call. CDR1 and CDR2 from the germline V gene are SGHTA and FQGTGA. Trimming removed 0 bases at V and 3 bases at J, with 9 bases between. CDR3 length equals 14 residues.

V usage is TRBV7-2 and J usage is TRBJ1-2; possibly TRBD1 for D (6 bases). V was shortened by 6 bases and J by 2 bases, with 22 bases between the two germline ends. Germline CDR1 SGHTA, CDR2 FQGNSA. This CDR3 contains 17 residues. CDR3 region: CASSRLPGGRVNYGYTF. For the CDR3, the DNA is TGTGCCAGCAGTCGACTCCCGGGGGGCAGGGTGAACTATGGCTACACCTTC.

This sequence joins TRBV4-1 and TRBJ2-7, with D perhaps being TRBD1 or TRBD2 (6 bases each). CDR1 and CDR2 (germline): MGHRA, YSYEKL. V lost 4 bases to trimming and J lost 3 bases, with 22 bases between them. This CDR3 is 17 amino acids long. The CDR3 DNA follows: TGCGCCAGCAGCCGCGGGACACGGACCCATCTATACTACGAGCAGTACTTC. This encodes CASSRGTRTHLYYEQYF.

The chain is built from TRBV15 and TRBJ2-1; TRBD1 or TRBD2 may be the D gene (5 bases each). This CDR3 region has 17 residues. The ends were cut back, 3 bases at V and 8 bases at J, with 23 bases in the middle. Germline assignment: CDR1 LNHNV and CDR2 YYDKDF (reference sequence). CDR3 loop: CATSRQGSRDGLYEQFF. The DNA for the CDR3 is TGTGCCACCAGCAGGCAGGGTAGCCGGGACGGATTGTATGAGCAGTTCTTC.